One and the same sample provided the 5 T cell receptor beta chains below, sequenced in a study of resident and recirculating memory T cells in vitiligo listed by TCRdb under 2018. Library construction relied on the immunoSEQ multiplex PCR assay. TCRdb took this table from immuneACCESS and kept in-frame rearrangements with V and J called. Such tables lack part of the clones; where checked against another copy, unresolved V genes explain under half of the gap, and the rest is unexplained. The sample table holds around 40,000 clones, of which 80% to 95% were seen once. The ten top clones hold 4.5% of the sample. The sequencing input was blood. These receptors all come from a male donor with vitiligo.

The chain couples TRBV18 to TRBJ2-7; 10 bases match TRBD1. Germline V gives CDR1 KGHSH, CDR2 LQKENI. V was clipped by 1 base and J by 2 bases; unmatched bases: 5. This CDR3 is built from 16 residues. DNA of the CDR3: TGTGCCAGCTCACCACAGAGGGACAGGGGAACCTACGAGCAGTACTTC. Encoded protein: CASSPQRDRGTYEQYF.

CDR3 amino acids: CASSFEGDPYEQYF. DNA for the CDR3: TGTGCCAGCAGCTTTGAGGGGGATCCCTACGAGCAGTACTTC. The chain joins TRBV7-9 to TRBJ2-7; D perhaps matches TRBD1 (6 bases). The CDR3 spans 14 residues. Looked up from germline, CDR1 is SEHNR and CDR2 is FQNEAQ (reference sequence). V was cut by 3 bases and J by 2 bases, with 11 bases left in between.

J is TRBJ1-4 and V is TRBV4-3; unclear D gene. V lost 1 base and J 2 bases, leaving 14 bases between the germline ends. The CDR3 covers 17 residues. The germline gives CDR1 LGHNA, CDR2 YSLEER. CDR3 DNA: TGCGCCAGCAGCCAAGTCCCGCAAGGACTGACTAATGAAAAACTGTTTTTT. It encodes CASSQVPQGLTNEKLFF.

This clone was recorded once. The V gene is TRBV7-9, the J gene TRBJ2-3, with D tentatively TRBD2 (5 bases). Trimming removed 5 bases from V and 0 bases from J, with 9 bases in between. The CDR3 contains 14 residues. Per germline, CDR1 SEHNR and CDR2 FQNEAQ (reference sequence). The CDR3 DNA reads TGTGCCAGCAGCCGGTCGGGGAGCACAGATACGCAGTATTTT. Translation gives CASSRSGSTDTQYF.

J is TRBJ2-7 and V is TRBV7-8, with TRBD2 matching 7 bases. V gave up 6 bases and J gave up 2 bases; unmatched junction bases: 4. The CDR3 spans 13 residues. The germline gives CDR1 SGHVS, CDR2 FQNEAQ. The CDR3 DNA is TGTGCCAGCAGTCCGGGAGGCGCCTACGAGCAGTACTTC. It is translated as CASSPGGAYEQYF.